This T cell receptor (beta chain) was observed in a study of T-cell reconstitution after alpha-beta-depleted transplantation in children. This clonotype was observed many times. Germline CDR1 reads SGHRS; CDR2 reads YFSETQ. V was pared by 4 bases and J by 6 bases, with 14 bases between. This CDR3 region has 13 residues. TCRbeta library construction was performed incorporating unique molecular identifiers. MiXCR was run by TCRdb on the PCR reads, yielding one entry per CDR3 protein. The sample contains under 300,000 distinct CDR3 sequences, approximately 9.7% of which appear only once. The chain couples TRBV5-1 to TRBJ2-7, with D hard to call. The receptor's source is a human donor who donated a stem cell graft to a child with SCID. The specimen was PBMCs from the stem cell graft donor, collected from the stem cell graft. The CDR3 sequence is CASSARISVEQYF. The CDR3 DNA reads TGCGCCAGCAGCGCCCGAATTTCGGTCGAGCAGTACTTC.